A single sample is the source of the 10 T cell receptor beta chains below, sequenced in a study of T cell responses to AZD1222 COVID-19 vaccine (dated by TCRdb to the early 2020s). The time point label for this specimen denotes: baseline before first vaccination. Libraries came from the immunoSEQ multiplex PCR assay. TCRdb obtained this table from immuneACCESS and retained in-frame rearrangements with V and J assigned. These tables miss some clones; where compared with another copy, unresolved V genes account for less than half of the shortfall, and the remainder is unexplained. Present in this sample are roughly 100,000 clones, roughly 83% of which were seen just once. Clones ranked in the top ten supply about 17% of the sample. This material consisted of peripheral blood, taken on day 0 of AZD1222 vaccination. These receptors were obtained from an adult in good health.

The chain joins TRBV5-6 to TRBJ1-5; 9 bases agree with TRBD1. The junction had 0 bases not matched to a gene; V was cut back by 4 bases and J by 4 bases. The V gene's germline CDR1 is SGHDT and CDR2 YYEEEE. This CDR3 region has 13 residues. The CDR3 DNA follows: TGTGCCAGCAGCGGGACAGGGAATCAGCCCCAGCATTTT. It encodes CASSGTGNQPQHF.

The rearrangement joins TRBV28 to TRBJ1-6, with unresolved D. From germline, CDR1 is MDHEN and CDR2 SYDVKM. V was trimmed by 6 bases and J by 10 bases, leaving 10 bases between them. The CDR3 runs to 12 residues. DNA for the CDR3: TGTGCCAGCAGGCTCCTGGGGTCACCCCTCCACTTT. The encoded protein is CASRLLGSPLHF.

The chain is built from TRBV6-5 and TRBJ2-1; D uncertain. CDR3 length equals 12 residues. CDR1 is MNHEY and CDR2 is SVGAGI in the germline V gene. V was pared by 5 bases and J by 10 bases, with 12 bases between. The CDR3 coding sequence is TGTGCCAGCAGTCCACGTCGAGGAGAGCAGTTCTTC. Encoded protein: CASSPRRGEQFF.

Here the CDR3 DNA reads TGTGCCAGCAGCCGGGGACTTAATTCGAACACCGGGGAGCTGTTTTTT. This codes for CASSRGLNSNTGELFF. J is TRBJ2-2 and V is TRBV5-6, with a possible D match to TRBD2 (6 bases). Trimming stripped 4 bases from V and 0 bases from J, with 13 bases between. There are 16 residues in the CDR3. The germline V gene has CDR1 SGHDT and CDR2 YYEEEE.

The chain carries TRBV12-5 and TRBJ1-2; 9 bases agree with TRBD1. Trimming cost V 4 bases and J 0 bases; bases outside gene matches: 6. CDR3 size: 16 residues. Germline V lookup: CDR1 LGHNT, CDR2 FRNRAP. The CDR3 region is CASGSEGQGANYGYTF. As DNA, the CDR3 is TGTGCTAGTGGTTCGGAGGGACAGGGCGCTAACTATGGCTACACCTTC.

This rearrangement joins TRBV18 to TRBJ2-4; 10 bases are a match to TRBD2. Germline V gene sequence: CDR1 KGHSH, CDR2 LQKENI. V gave up 1 base and J gave up 0 bases; unmatched junction bases: 6. The CDR3 runs 18 residues. The chain's CDR3 is CASSPLLAGLLAKNIQYF. The CDR3 DNA reads as TGTGCCAGCTCACCACTACTAGCGGGGCTACTAGCCAAAAACATTCAGTACTTC.

J is TRBJ2-7 and V is TRBV6-5; a possible D gene is TRBD2 (5 bases). CDR3 length equals 14 residues. V lost 6 bases, J lost 2 bases, and 14 bases lay in between. Germline V gene sequence: CDR1 MNHEY, CDR2 SVGAGI. The CDR3, as DNA: TGTGCCAGCAGGAGGGTAATTATGACCTACGAGCAGTACTTC. This encodes CASRRVIMTYEQYF.

The chain has TRBV28 and TRBJ1-1; D may be TRBD1 (6 bases). The length of the CDR3 is 16 residues. V dropped 4 bases and J dropped 9 bases, with 24 bases sitting between them. Germline CDR1 reads MDHEN; CDR2 reads SYDVKM. The DNA of the CDR3 is TGTGCCAGCAGTTCACCTACCCCACAGGGAGTGTCTAAAGCTTTCTTT. Encoded protein: CASSSPTPQGVSKAFF.

The chain couples TRBV7-2 to TRBJ1-5, with D unresolved. Trimming took 5 bases from V and 7 from J, leaving 9 bases between them. The V gene's germline CDR1 is SGHTA and CDR2 FQGNSA. This CDR3 is 12 amino acids long. In nucleotides, the CDR3 is TGTGCCAGCAGCCGCGTCGACCAGCCCCAGCATTTT. This encodes CASSRVDQPQHF. Full variable domain (outside the CDR3, taken from reference TRBV7-2 and TRBJ1-5): GAGVSQSPSNKVTEKGKDVELRCDPISGHTALYWYRQSLGQGLEFLIYFQGNSAPDKSGLPSDRFSAERTGGSVSTLTIQRTQQEDSAVYLCASSRVDQPQHFGDGTRLSIL.

The genes are TRBV5-1 and TRBJ2-2, with TRBD1 identical over 7 bases. V lost 0 bases, J lost 3 bases, and 5 bases stayed unmatched. Germline V gene data show CDR1 as SGHRS and CDR2 as YFSETQ. This CDR3 is 16 amino acids long. CDR3 amino acids: CASSLVGGADTGELFF. CDR3 in DNA: TGCGCCAGCAGCTTGGTAGGGGGCGCGGACACCGGGGAGCTGTTTTTT.